Each of the 13 T cell receptor beta chains below was sequenced from the same sample in a study of cytomegalovirus exposure and HLA in healthy donors. PCR used 60 Vbeta primers and 13 Jbeta primers. The method was immunoSEQ multiplex PCR; TCRdb's version includes in-frame clones alone and lacks a portion of them. In the table there are about 140,000 clones, 60% to 75% of which are singletons. Sequencing input: PBMCs. These receptors came from a human donor in good health.

The CDR3 DNA reads as TGTGCCAGCAGCTCTACTAGCGGGGGCTCCTACAATGAGCAGTTCTTC. It codes for CASSSTSGGSYNEQFF. The chain employs TRBV13 and TRBJ2-1; TRBD2 matches 11 bases. J was trimmed by 0 bases and V by 4 bases; bases with no gene match: 2. From germline, CDR1 is PRHDT and CDR2 FYEKMQ (reference sequence). CDR3 length: 16 amino acids.

This clone was counted a single time. This chain links TRBV13 with TRBJ2-7, with TRBD2 matching over 8 bases. The length of the CDR3 is 17 residues. V shed 0 bases and J 3 bases; nucleotides not matched to a gene: 10. From germline, CDR1 is PRHDT and CDR2 FYEKMQ (reference sequence). Here the CDR3 reads CASSLGGSLADYYEQYF. CDR3 nucleotides: TGTGCCAGCAGCTTAGGGGGGTCACTAGCGGATTACTACGAGCAGTACTTC.

This clone has only a few counts. The gene calls are TRBV7-6 and TRBJ2-1; 11 bases are a match to TRBD2. This CDR3 region has 15 residues. Unmatched junction bases numbered 6, after V lost 3 bases and J lost 8 bases. The germline CDR1 and CDR2 sequences are SGHVS and FNYEAQ. The CDR3 loop reads CASSLLTSGMDEQFF. CDR3 DNA: TGTGCCAGCAGCTTGCTGACTAGCGGGATGGATGAGCAGTTCTTC.

The chain recombines TRBV5-1 with TRBJ2-3; possibly TRBD1 for D (6 bases). The CDR3 is made up of 15 amino acids. V was clipped by 2 bases and J by 5 bases, with 15 bases between them. Germline V CDR1 and CDR2: SGHRS, YFSETQ. In DNA, the CDR3 is TGCGCCAGCAGCTTTGGGTCTAAGGGGGAAGATACGCAGTATTTT. The encoded protein is CASSFGSKGEDTQYF.

This clone was picked up a small number of times. V and J are TRBV2 and TRBJ1-1; TRBD1 matches 8 bases. This CDR3 region has 15 residues. CDR1 is SNHLY and CDR2 is FYNNEI in the germline V gene. Trimming at V came to 6 bases and at J to 3 bases, leaving 9 bases not matched to a gene. The CDR3 loop is CASRGTGTGYTEAFF. Written as DNA, the CDR3 is TGTGCCAGCAGAGGTACCGGGACAGGTTACACTGAAGCTTTCTTT.

V gene TRBV6-1 combines with J gene TRBJ2-1, with D perhaps TRBD2 (6 bases). CDR1 and CDR2 from the germline V gene are MNHNS and SASEGT. The V end was cut by 4 bases, the J end by 3 bases, with 16 bases between. The CDR3 runs to 16 residues. The CDR3 DNA sequence: TGTGCCAGCAGTGGGGGAATAGCGGTGCTCTACAATGAGCAGTTCTTC. This gives the protein CASSGGIAVLYNEQFF.

The chain combines TRBV11-2 with TRBJ1-1; 7 positions match TRBD1. The CDR3 sequence is 14 residues long. Germline-derived CDR1 and CDR2 are SGHAT and FQNNGV. Unmatched junction bases numbered 2, after V lost 4 bases and J lost 0 bases. The CDR3 sequence is CASSWGQMNTEAFF. The CDR3 region has the DNA TGTGCCAGCAGCTGGGGACAGATGAACACTGAAGCTTTCTTT.

This clone was seen only a few times. The chain links TRBV7-9 to TRBJ1-1; D gene uncertain. CDR1 and CDR2 (germline): SEHNR, FQNEAQ (reference sequence). Trimming left V 4 bases short and J 1 base short, with 7 bases between. There are 13 residues in the CDR3. Written as DNA, the CDR3 is TGTGCCAGCAGCTCAAGACAGAACACTGAAGCTTTCTTT. Translation gives CASSSRQNTEAFF.

The DNA for the CDR3 is TGTGCCAGCAGCCGCCCTGCTACCGAGGCCTACGAGCAGTACTTC. This gives the protein CASSRPATEAYEQYF. The chain is built from TRBV5-6 and TRBJ2-7, with D unclear. Germline V gene lookup returns CDR1 SGHDT and CDR2 YYEEEE. The V end was cut by 4 bases, the J end by 2 bases, with 16 bases between. This CDR3 is 15 amino acids long.

This chain uses TRBV28 with TRBJ2-7, with 9 bases matching TRBD1. J gave up 2 bases and V 5 bases, and 4 bases lay outside the gene matches. Germline V gene data show CDR1 as MDHEN and CDR2 as SYDVKM. The CDR3 has 14 residues. CDR3 nucleotide sequence: TGTGCCAGCAGTGAGGGACAGGGACCCTACGAGCAGTACTTC. Translation gives CASSEGQGPYEQYF.

The V call is TRBV14, the J call TRBJ1-4; 8 bases match TRBD1. V lost 2 bases, J lost 8 bases, and 16 bases stayed unmatched. CDR3 size: 18 residues. CDR1 and CDR2 from the germline V gene are SGHDN and FVKESK. The CDR3 region has the DNA TGTGCCAGCAGCCAATACGGGACAGGTAGAAGGCAAAACGAAAAACTGTTTTTT. Translating gives CASSQYGTGRRQNEKLFF.

V gene TRBV7-9 combines with J gene TRBJ2-5, with 8 bases that match TRBD2. V was pared by 1 base and J by 5 bases, with 12 bases of the junction left unmatched. This CDR3 has 17 residues. The germline V gene encodes CDR1 SEHNR and CDR2 FQNEAQ (reference sequence). The CDR3 sequence: CASSLVVAGGLGETQYF. The CDR3 coding sequence is TGTGCCAGCAGCTTAGTGGTCGCGGGAGGCCTCGGGGAGACCCAGTACTTC.

The V call is TRBV5-4, the J call TRBJ1-1; D possibly corresponds to TRBD1 (6 bases). V lost 3 bases, J lost 4 bases, and 19 bases lay in between. The germline gives CDR1 SGHNT, CDR2 YYREEE (reference sequence). The CDR3 covers 16 residues. The CDR3 coding sequence is TGTGCCAGCAGCTCCATCGGGGGGCGACAAGGCACTGAAGCTTTCTTT. This translates into CASSSIGGRQGTEAFF.